This TCR beta chain was captured by sequencing in a study of cytomegalovirus exposure and HLA in healthy donors. About this clone: Its antigen remains unknown.

PCR amplification relied on 60 Vbeta primers (plus 13 Jbeta primers). Libraries were prepared by immunoSEQ multiplex PCR; TCRdb keeps only in-frame clonotypes and omits some of them. The sample consists of some 180,000 clones, 60% to 85% of them appearing once. The CDR3 length is 13 residues. Trimming shortened V by 5 bases and J by 1 base, and 8 bases separated the two germline ends. Per germline, CDR1 KGHSY and CDR2 FQNENV. Broader study findings: Rarity marked most TCR sequences, yet some public TCRs occurred in many donors.

This TCR was sampled from a man aged 18 to 35 in good health and CMV-seronegative. V gene TRBV16 combines with J gene TRBJ1-1; D unclear. Sequenced material: PBMCs. In nucleotides, the CDR3 is TGTGCCAGCAGCGCGGGGTCGAACACTGAAGCTTTCTTT. Translation: CASSAGSNTEAFF.